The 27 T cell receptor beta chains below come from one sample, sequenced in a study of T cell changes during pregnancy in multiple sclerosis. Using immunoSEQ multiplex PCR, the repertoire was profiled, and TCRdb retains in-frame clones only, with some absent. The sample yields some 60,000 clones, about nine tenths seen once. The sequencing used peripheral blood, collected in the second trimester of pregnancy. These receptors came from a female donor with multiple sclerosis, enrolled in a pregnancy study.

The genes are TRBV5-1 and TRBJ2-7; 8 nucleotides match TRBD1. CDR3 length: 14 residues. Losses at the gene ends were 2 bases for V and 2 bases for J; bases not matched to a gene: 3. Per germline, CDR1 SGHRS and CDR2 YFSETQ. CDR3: CASSFATGAYEQYF. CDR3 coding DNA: TGCGCCAGCAGCTTCGCGACAGGGGCCTACGAGCAGTACTTC.

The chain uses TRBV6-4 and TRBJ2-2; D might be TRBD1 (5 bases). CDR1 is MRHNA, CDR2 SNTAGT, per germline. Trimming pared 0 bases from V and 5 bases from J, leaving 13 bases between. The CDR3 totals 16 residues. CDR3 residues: CASSDSPQGLTGELFF. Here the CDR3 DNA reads TGTGCCAGCAGTGACTCGCCCCAGGGCCTGACCGGGGAGCTGTTTTTT.

The CDR3 protein is CASSLQGADTQYF. In nucleotides, the CDR3 is TGTGCCAGCAGCTTACAGGGTGCAGATACGCAGTATTTT. The V gene is TRBV5-5, the J gene TRBJ2-3, with a weak D call TRBD1 (6 bases). The ends were cut back, 2 bases at V and 4 bases at J, with 8 bases in the middle. This CDR3 region has 13 residues. Per germline, CDR1 SGHKS and CDR2 YYEKEE (reference sequence).

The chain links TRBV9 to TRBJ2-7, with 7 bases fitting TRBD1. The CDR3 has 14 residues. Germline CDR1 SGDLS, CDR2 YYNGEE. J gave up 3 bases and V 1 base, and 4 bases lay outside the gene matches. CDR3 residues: CASSVQDRVYEQYF. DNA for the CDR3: TGTGCCAGCAGCGTACAAGACAGGGTCTACGAGCAGTACTTC. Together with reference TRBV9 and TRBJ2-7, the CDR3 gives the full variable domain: DSGVTQTPKHLITATGQRVTLRCSPRSGDLSVYWYQQSLDQGLQFLIQYYNGEERAKGNILERFSAQQFPDLHSELNLSSLELGDSALYFCASSVQDRVYEQYFGPGTRLTVT.

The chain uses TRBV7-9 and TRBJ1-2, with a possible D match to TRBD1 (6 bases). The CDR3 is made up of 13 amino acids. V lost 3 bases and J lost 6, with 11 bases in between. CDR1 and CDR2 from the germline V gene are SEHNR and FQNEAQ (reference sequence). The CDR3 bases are TGTGCCAGCAGCTTGCAGGGGCTGAATGGCTACACCTTC. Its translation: CASSLQGLNGYTF.

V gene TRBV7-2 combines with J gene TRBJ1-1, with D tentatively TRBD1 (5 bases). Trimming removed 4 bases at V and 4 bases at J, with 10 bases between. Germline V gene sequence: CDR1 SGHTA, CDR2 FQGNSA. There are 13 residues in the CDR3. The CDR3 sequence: CASSSRVGTEAFF. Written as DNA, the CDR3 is TGTGCCAGCAGCTCCAGGGTTGGCACTGAAGCTTTCTTT. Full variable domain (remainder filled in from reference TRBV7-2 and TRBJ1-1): GAGVSQSPSNKVTEKGKDVELRCDPISGHTALYWYRQSLGQGLEFLIYFQGNSAPDKSGLPSDRFSAERTGGSVSTLTIQRTQQEDSAVYLCASSSRVGTEAFFGQGTRLTVV.

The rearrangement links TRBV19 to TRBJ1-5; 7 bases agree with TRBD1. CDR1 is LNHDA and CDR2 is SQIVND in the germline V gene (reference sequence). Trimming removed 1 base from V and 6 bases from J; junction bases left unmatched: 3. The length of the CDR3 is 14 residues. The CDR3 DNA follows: TGTGCCAGTAGTATAGGTTACAGGGGTCAGCCCCAGCATTTT. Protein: CASSIGYRGQPQHF.

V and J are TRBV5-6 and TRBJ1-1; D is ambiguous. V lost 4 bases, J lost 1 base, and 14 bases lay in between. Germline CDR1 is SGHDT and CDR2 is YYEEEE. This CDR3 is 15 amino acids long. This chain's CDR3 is CASSTRTGTNTEAFF. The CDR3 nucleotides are TGTGCCAGCAGCACCCGGACGGGAACGAACACTGAAGCTTTCTTT.

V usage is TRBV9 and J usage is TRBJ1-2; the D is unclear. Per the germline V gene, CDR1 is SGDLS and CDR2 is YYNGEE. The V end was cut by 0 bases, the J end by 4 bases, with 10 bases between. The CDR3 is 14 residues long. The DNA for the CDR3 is TGTGCCAGCAGCGTAGTACCGGGGTCCTATGGCTACACCTTC. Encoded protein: CASSVVPGSYGYTF.

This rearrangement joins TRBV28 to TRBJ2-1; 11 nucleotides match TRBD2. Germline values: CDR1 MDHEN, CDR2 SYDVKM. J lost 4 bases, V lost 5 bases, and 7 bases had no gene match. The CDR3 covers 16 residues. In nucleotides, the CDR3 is TGTGCCAGCAGTCCCCCTCCTAGCGGGGGGTACAATGAGCAGTTCTTC. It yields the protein CASSPPPSGGYNEQFF.

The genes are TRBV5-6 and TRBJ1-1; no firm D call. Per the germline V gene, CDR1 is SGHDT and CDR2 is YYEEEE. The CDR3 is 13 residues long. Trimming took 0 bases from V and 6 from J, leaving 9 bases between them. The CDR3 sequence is CASSLVGMAEAFF. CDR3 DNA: TGTGCCAGCAGCTTGGTCGGGATGGCTGAAGCTTTCTTT.

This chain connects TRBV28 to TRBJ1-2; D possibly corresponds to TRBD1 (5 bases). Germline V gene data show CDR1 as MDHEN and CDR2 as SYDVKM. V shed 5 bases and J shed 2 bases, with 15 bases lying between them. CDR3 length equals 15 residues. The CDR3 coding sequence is TGTGCCAGCAGTCCCCCCAGCGGGGCGAACTATGGCTACACCTTC. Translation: CASSPPSGANYGYTF.

The CDR3 nucleotides read TGCAGCGCTAGGAGCATGAACACTGAAGCTTTCTTT. This codes for CSARSMNTEAFF. V gene TRBV29-1 combines with J gene TRBJ1-1; D is uncertain. The CDR3 sequence is 12 residues long. V was pared by 7 bases and J by 0 bases, with 9 bases between. Germline V gene data show CDR1 as SQVTM and CDR2 as ANQGSEA.

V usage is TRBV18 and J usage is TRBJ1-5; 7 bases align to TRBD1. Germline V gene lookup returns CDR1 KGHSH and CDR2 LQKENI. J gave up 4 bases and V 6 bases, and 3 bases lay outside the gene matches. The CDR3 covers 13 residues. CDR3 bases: TGTGCCAGCTCCCAGGGGGAAAATCAGCCCCAGCATTTT. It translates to CASSQGENQPQHF.

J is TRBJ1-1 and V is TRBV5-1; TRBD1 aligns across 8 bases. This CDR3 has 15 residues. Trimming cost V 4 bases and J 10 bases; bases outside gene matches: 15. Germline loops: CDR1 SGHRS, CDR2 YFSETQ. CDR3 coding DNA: TGCGCCAGCAGCGAATTGACAGGGGTCACTGAAGGAGCTTTCTTT. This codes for CASSELTGVTEGAFF.

This CDR3 is CASRSPNTDTQYF. As DNA, the CDR3 is TGTGCCAGCAGATCCCCTAACACAGATACGCAGTATTTT. The chain employs TRBV6-5 and TRBJ2-3; D call uncertain. This CDR3 is 13 amino acids long. Per the germline V gene, CDR1 is MNHEY and CDR2 is SVGAGI. V was trimmed by 6 bases and J by 2 bases, leaving 9 bases between them.

The CDR3 spells CATGDRESASPLHF. CDR3 DNA: TGTGCCACCGGGGACAGGGAAAGTGCGTCACCCCTCCACTTT. V is TRBV19 and J is TRBJ1-6; 9 nucleotides agree with TRBD1. The CDR3 extends over 14 amino acids. Per the germline V gene, CDR1 is LNHDA and CDR2 is SQIVND (reference sequence). Trimming cost V 10 bases and J 10 bases; bases outside gene matches: 11.

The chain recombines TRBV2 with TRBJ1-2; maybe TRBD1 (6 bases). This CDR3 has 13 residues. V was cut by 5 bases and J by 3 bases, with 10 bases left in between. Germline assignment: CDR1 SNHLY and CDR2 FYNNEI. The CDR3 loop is CASSSTGYYGYTF. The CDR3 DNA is TGTGCCAGCAGTTCAACAGGGTACTATGGCTACACCTTC.

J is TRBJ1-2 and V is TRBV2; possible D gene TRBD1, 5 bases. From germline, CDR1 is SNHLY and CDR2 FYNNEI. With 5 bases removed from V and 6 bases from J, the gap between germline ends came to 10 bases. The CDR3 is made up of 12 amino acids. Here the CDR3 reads CASSIQGNGYTF. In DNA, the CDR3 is TGTGCCAGCAGTATCCAGGGAAATGGCTACACCTTC.

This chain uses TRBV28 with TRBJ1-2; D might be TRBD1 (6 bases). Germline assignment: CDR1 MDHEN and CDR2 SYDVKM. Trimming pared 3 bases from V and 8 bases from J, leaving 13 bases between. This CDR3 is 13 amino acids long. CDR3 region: CASSFLGAKGYTF. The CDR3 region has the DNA TGTGCCAGCAGTTTCTTGGGGGCTAAAGGCTACACCTTC.

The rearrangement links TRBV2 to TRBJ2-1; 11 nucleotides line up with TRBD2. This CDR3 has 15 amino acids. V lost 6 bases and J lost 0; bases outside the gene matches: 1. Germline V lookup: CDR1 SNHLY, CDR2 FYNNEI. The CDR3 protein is CASRLAGGSYNEQFF. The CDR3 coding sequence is TGTGCCAGCAGGCTAGCGGGGGGCTCCTACAATGAGCAGTTCTTC. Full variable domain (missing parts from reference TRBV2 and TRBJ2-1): EPEVTQTPSHQVTQMGQEVILRCVPISNHLYFYWYRQILGQKVEFLVSFYNNEISEKSEIFDDQFSVERPDGSNFTLKIRSTKLEDSAMYFCASRLAGGSYNEQFFGPGTRLTVL.

CDR3 region: CASSPLAGGPLPPTDTQYF. CDR3 coding DNA: TGTGCCAGCAGCCCACTAGCGGGGGGGCCCTTACCCCCGACAGATACGCAGTATTTT. The J gene is TRBJ2-3, the V gene TRBV7-3, with 13 bases lining up with TRBD2. The CDR3 runs 19 residues. Germline CDR1 and CDR2: SGHTA and FQGTGA. The V segment lost 5 bases and the J segment 3 bases; nucleotides outside the gene matches: 14.

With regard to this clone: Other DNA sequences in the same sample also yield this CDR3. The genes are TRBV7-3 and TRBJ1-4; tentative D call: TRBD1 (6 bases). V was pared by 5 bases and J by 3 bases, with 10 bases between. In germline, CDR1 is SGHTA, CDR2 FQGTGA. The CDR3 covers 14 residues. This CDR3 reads CASSLTGPNEKLFF. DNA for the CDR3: TGTGCCAGCAGCCTGACAGGCCCTAATGAAAAACTGTTTTTT.

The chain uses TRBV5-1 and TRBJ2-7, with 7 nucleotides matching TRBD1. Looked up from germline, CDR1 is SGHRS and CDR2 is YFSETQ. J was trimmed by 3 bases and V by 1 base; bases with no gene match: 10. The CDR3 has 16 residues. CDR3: CASSLRGRDRDYEQYF. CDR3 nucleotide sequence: TGCGCCAGCAGCTTGAGAGGACGGGACAGAGACTACGAGCAGTACTTC. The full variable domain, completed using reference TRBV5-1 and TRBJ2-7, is KAGVTQTPRYLIKTRGQQVTLSCSPISGHRSVSWYQQTPGQGLQFLFEYFSETQRNKGNFPGRFSGRQFSNSRSEMNVSTLELGDSALYLCASSLRGRDRDYEQYFGPGTRLTVT.

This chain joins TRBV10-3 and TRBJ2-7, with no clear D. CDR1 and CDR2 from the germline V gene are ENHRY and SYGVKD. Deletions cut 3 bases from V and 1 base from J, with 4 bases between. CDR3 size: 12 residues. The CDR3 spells CAISEQSYEQYF. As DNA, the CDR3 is TGTGCCATCAGTGAACAGTCCTACGAGCAGTACTTC.

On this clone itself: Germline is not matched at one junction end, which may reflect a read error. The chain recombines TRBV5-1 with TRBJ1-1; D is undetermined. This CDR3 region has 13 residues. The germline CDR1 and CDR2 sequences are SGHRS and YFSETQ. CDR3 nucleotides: TGCACCAGCAGCTTTGACTCGAACACTGAAGCTTTCTTT. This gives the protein CTSSFDSNTEAFF.

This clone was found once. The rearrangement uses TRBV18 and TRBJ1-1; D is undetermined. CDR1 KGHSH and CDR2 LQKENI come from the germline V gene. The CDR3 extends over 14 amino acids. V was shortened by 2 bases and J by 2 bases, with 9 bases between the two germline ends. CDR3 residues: CASSPKAVNTEAFF. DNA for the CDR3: TGTGCCAGCTCACCAAAGGCGGTTAACACTGAAGCTTTCTTT.